This TCR beta chain was identified in a study of blood T cell repertoires in COVID-19. Study at large: Italy, Spain and the United States were the sources of the convalescent and acute COVID-19 samples.

Per the original data handling: Quantification of nucleated cells was approximated via reference gene primer amplification. The method was immunoSEQ multiplex PCR; TCRdb's version includes in-frame clones alone and lacks a portion of them. Clone size and the V and J calls come from that table; the DNA yielded D and trimming. The table records about 49,000 clones, over 70% of them present only once. Trimming cost V 6 bases and J 0 bases, with 12 bases left between them. The CDR3 runs 16 residues. In germline, CDR1 is LGHNA, CDR2 YNFKEQ. In this sample, this clone turned up a few times. The sample was peripheral blood. V gene TRBV4-2 combines with J gene TRBJ2-6; possibly TRBD1 for D (6 bases). The receptor's source is a woman of 80 years or more with COVID-19, enrolled during active disease. CDR3 coding DNA: TGTGCCAGCAGTCCGGGACACTTCTCTGGGGCCAACGTCCTGACTTTC. Translation: CASSPGHFSGANVLTF.